This record concerns one TCR beta chain sequence. This CDR3 region has 16 residues. These data originate in a study of control samples from healthy donors and cancer patients. Produced via immunoSEQ multiplex PCR; TCRdb's table is partial and in-frame only. The repertoire has some 82,000 clones, 87% of them found once; the top ten carry about a fifth. Sample: blood. This chain links TRBV12-2 with TRBJ1-3. TRBV12-2 is listed as a pseudogene. This clonotype originated in a middle-aged man in good health. CDR3 DNA: TGTGCAAGTCACTGGTTGACGGGGTGCGCTGGAAACACCATATATTTT. Protein: CASHWLTGCAGNTIYF.